These 13 T cell receptor beta chains came from one sample sequenced in a study of blood T cell repertoires in COVID-19. This table comes from immunoSEQ multiplex PCR, and its TCRdb copy is limited to in-frame clones, with some not included. The table lists hundreds of thousands of clones, roughly 80% of them singletons, with approximately 5% in the top ten. Sequenced input: PBMCs or T cells enriched from blood (not recorded which). The receptors were sampled from a woman between 50 and 59 years old who had been exposed to COVID-19.

The sample holds one count of this clone. This chain uses TRBV6-5 with TRBJ1-2; 7 nucleotides agree with TRBD1. J was trimmed by 8 bases and V by 5 bases; bases with no gene match: 11. The CDR3 is made up of 14 amino acids. The V gene's germline CDR1 is MNHEY and CDR2 SVGAGI. The CDR3 here is CASSPRQGRGGYTF. Here the CDR3 DNA reads TGTGCCAGCAGTCCTAGACAGGGAAGAGGAGGCTACACCTTC.

This clone was found once. V and J are TRBV6-5 and TRBJ1-1, with no clear D. The CDR3 loop spans 15 amino acids. The V and J ends lost 5 bases and 0 bases respectively, with 13 bases between them. Germline V lookup: CDR1 MNHEY, CDR2 SVGAGI. The DNA of the CDR3 is TGTGCCAGCAGTCCTTTCGGCAGGATGAACACTGAAGCTTTCTTT. This gives the protein CASSPFGRMNTEAFF.

This clone was seen a single time. The chain recombines TRBV30 with TRBJ1-3; D may be TRBD1 (5 bases). CDR1 and CDR2 from the germline V gene are GTSNPN and SVGIG (reference sequence). With 0 bases removed from V and 1 base from J, the gap between germline ends came to 13 bases. CDR3 length: 16 amino acids. The CDR3 sequence is CAWSVFGASSGNTIYF. DNA for the CDR3: TGTGCCTGGAGTGTTTTTGGGGCTTCTTCTGGAAACACCATATATTTT.

This clone was counted between two and nine times. The chain links TRBV5-6 to TRBJ1-6, with D perhaps matching TRBD1 (5 bases). The V end lost 0 bases, the J end lost 3 bases, and 10 bases lay between the germline ends. CDR3 length: 16 residues. Germline V gene lookup returns CDR1 SGHDT and CDR2 YYEEEE. CDR3 amino acids: CASSLGQTSYNSPLHF. DNA for the CDR3: TGTGCCAGCAGCTTGGGACAGACGAGCTATAATTCACCCCTCCACTTT.

The chain joins TRBV18 to TRBJ2-2; 9 positions agree with TRBD1. V lost 2 bases, J lost 0 bases, and 4 bases stayed unmatched. The CDR3 covers 17 residues. The germline gives CDR1 KGHSH, CDR2 LQKENI. The CDR3 DNA sequence: TGTGCCAGCTCACCATCACAGGGGGCCACGAACACCGGGGAGCTGTTTTTT. The encoded protein is CASSPSQGATNTGELFF.

This chain links TRBV19 with TRBJ1-5, with unresolved D. The ends were cut back, 7 bases at V and 4 bases at J, with 14 bases in the middle. This CDR3 comprises 14 residues. Looked up from germline, CDR1 is LNHDA and CDR2 is SQIVND (reference sequence). The CDR3, as DNA: TGTGCCAGTAACGACCCCCCGGGAAATCAGCCCCAGCATTTT. Protein product: CASNDPPGNQPQHF.

Many counts were recorded for this clone. The CDR3 coding sequence is TGTGCCAGCAGTTTAATGGGGGCCACTGAAGCTTTCTTT. It yields the protein CASSLMGATEAFF. The V call is TRBV12-3 or TRBV12-4, the J call TRBJ1-1, with a weak D call TRBD1 (6 bases). V lost 2 bases and J 4 bases, leaving 8 bases between the germline ends. The CDR3 has 13 residues.

The V call is TRBV3-1 (or the pseudogene TRBV3-2), the J call TRBJ1-1; maybe TRBD1 (6 bases). The CDR3 has 16 amino acids. CDR1 and CDR2 from the germline V gene are LGHDT and YNNKEL (reference sequence). Trimming removed 2 bases at V and 1 base at J, with 14 bases between. The CDR3 loop reads CASSQRGGSTNTEAFF. As DNA, the CDR3 is TGTGCCAGCAGCCAAAGGGGGGGATCCACGAACACTGAAGCTTTCTTT.

This rearrangement joins TRBV2 to TRBJ2-5; the match to TRBD1 covers 7 bases. V shed 7 bases, J shed 2 bases, and the junction held 13 bases outside the gene matches. The CDR3 spans 16 residues. Germline values: CDR1 SNHLY, CDR2 FYNNEI. The CDR3 is CASKRSRGQKQETQYF. The CDR3 region has the DNA TGTGCCAGCAAGAGGTCAAGGGGGCAGAAACAAGAGACCCAGTACTTC.

The V call is TRBV15, the J call TRBJ2-2; TRBD2 aligns across 9 bases. The CDR3 loop spans 21 amino acids. The trim removed 6 bases at V and 6 bases at J, leaving 26 bases unmatched. Germline loops: CDR1 LNHNV, CDR2 YYDKDF (reference sequence). CDR3 bases: TGTGCCACCAGTCCACTGAGGCACGCAGCGGGGGGCTCCCTCAGGTCCGGGGAGCTGTTTTTT. Translated: CATSPLRHAAGGSLRSGELFF.

This clone was recorded only once. The chain employs TRBV10-3 and TRBJ1-2, with no clear D. There are 13 residues in the CDR3. Trimming removed 2 bases from V and 8 bases from J, with 12 bases in between. Looked up from germline, CDR1 is ENHRY and CDR2 is SYGVKD. The CDR3 bases are TGTGCCATCAGTGAGCCCGGGGTTAAAGGCTACACCTTC. Protein product: CAISEPGVKGYTF.

The rearrangement uses TRBV7-2 and TRBJ1-2; D is undetermined. V gave up 5 bases and J gave up 10 bases, with 23 bases separating them. CDR3 length: 15 amino acids. Germline CDR1 is SGHTA and CDR2 is FQGNSA. CDR3 residues: CASSTLARASYVYTF. CDR3 coding DNA: TGTGCCAGCAGCACCCTAGCACGGGCATCCTACGTCTACACCTTC.

For the CDR3, the DNA is TGCAGTGCTAGTTCCCGGGACAGGGGATCACCCCTCCACTTT. Residues: CSASSRDRGSPLHF. The chain joins TRBV20-1 to TRBJ1-6; 10 bases fit TRBD1. The CDR3 extends over 14 amino acids. Germline assignment: CDR1 DFQATT and CDR2 SNEGSKA (reference sequence). The ends lost 3 bases at V and 10 bases at J; junction bases unmatched: 6.